These 18 T cell receptor beta chains share one sample of origin, sequenced in a study of T cell changes during pregnancy in multiple sclerosis. Measured with immunoSEQ multiplex PCR; TCRdb has only the in-frame clones, and not every one. The table includes some 70,000 clones, 85% to 95% detected once. Sequencing used CD8+ T cells from peripheral blood mononuclear cells, obtained in the third trimester of pregnancy. The receptors come from a female donor in good health, enrolled as a control in a pregnancy study.

The V gene is TRBV2, the J gene TRBJ2-1; 7 bases map to TRBD1. The V gene's germline CDR1 is SNHLY and CDR2 FYNNEI. CDR3 length: 17 residues. V was pared by 6 bases and J by 5 bases, with 16 bases of the junction left unmatched. CDR3 in DNA: TGTGCCAGCAGGGGCAGGGGGATGGCCCAAGACAACAATGAGCAGTTCTTC. Translation: CASRGRGMAQDNNEQFF.

The chain combines TRBV7-9 with TRBJ1-1; 8 bases align to TRBD1. Germline-derived CDR1 and CDR2 are SEHNR and FQNEAQ (reference sequence). V lost 6 bases and J lost 4; bases outside the gene matches: 16. The CDR3 is made up of 17 amino acids. CDR3 in amino acids: CASRGAGGAKLFTEAFF. The CDR3 nucleotides read TGTGCCAGCAGGGGAGCAGGGGGCGCAAAATTATTCACTGAAGCTTTCTTT.

This sequence joins TRBV19 and TRBJ2-2, with 11 nucleotides matching TRBD1. The trim removed 9 bases at V and 6 bases at J, leaving 6 bases unmatched. The CDR3 contains 14 residues. The germline gives CDR1 LNHDA, CDR2 SQIVND (reference sequence). The CDR3 reads CASGQGALPGELFF. CDR3 bases: TGTGCCAGCGGACAGGGGGCTCTTCCCGGGGAGCTGTTTTTT. The variable domain in full, completed from reference TRBV19 and TRBJ2-2, reads DGGITQSPKYLFRKEGQNVTLSCEQNLNHDAMYWYRQDPGQGLRLIYYSQIVNDFQKGDIAEGYSVSREKKESFPLTVTSAQKNPTAFYLCASGQGALPGELFFGEGSRLTVL.

This sequence joins TRBV4-3 and TRBJ1-4; TRBD1 aligns across 7 bases. This CDR3 spans 16 amino acids. Per germline, CDR1 LGHNA and CDR2 YSLEER. The junction had 8 bases not matched to a gene; V was cut back by 2 bases and J by 5 bases. The CDR3 DNA is TGCGCCAGCAGCCAATCTGGGACGGGACAGAATGAAAAACTGTTTTTT. Protein product: CASSQSGTGQNEKLFF.

This chain connects TRBV19 to TRBJ2-2, with 12 positions matching TRBD2. The germline V gene encodes CDR1 LNHDA and CDR2 SQIVND (reference sequence). With 10 bases clipped from V and 3 bases from J, the junction kept 3 bases outside the gene matches. This CDR3 is built from 14 residues. CDR3 sequence: CATLAGGYTGELFF. CDR3 nucleotide sequence: TGTGCCACCCTAGCGGGGGGGTACACCGGGGAGCTGTTTTTT.

This sequence joins TRBV10-3 and TRBJ2-1; no clear D gene. V was cut by 9 bases and J by 0 bases, with 15 bases left in between. In germline, CDR1 is ENHRY, CDR2 SYGVKD. The CDR3 runs 15 residues. CDR3 sequence reads: CAISTSKSSYNEQFF. The CDR3 nucleotides are TGTGCCATTAGTACCTCCAAGAGCTCCTACAATGAGCAGTTCTTC.

This clone was seen a few times. The chain carries TRBV19 and TRBJ2-5, with D maybe TRBD1 (5 bases). The V end lost 7 bases, the J end lost 5 bases, and 14 bases lay between the germline ends. This CDR3 contains 13 residues. Germline loops: CDR1 LNHDA, CDR2 SQIVND (reference sequence). The DNA for the CDR3 is TGTGCCAGTACCCAGGGAATTGGGGAGACCCAGTACTTC. This encodes CASTQGIGETQYF.

The chain has TRBV27 and TRBJ2-2, with a tentative D call TRBD2 (6 bases). V lost 3 bases and J lost 4, with 12 bases in between. Germline values: CDR1 MNHEY, CDR2 SMNVEV (reference sequence). There are 15 residues in the CDR3. The CDR3 reads CASSLAGTSTGELFF. CDR3 sequence (DNA): TGTGCCAGCAGTTTGGCCGGGACTTCCACCGGGGAGCTGTTTTTT.

CDR3 sequence: CAWCPGQGGSPLHF. In DNA form, the CDR3 reads TGTGCCTGGTGTCCGGGACAGGGTGGCTCACCCCTCCACTTT. This rearrangement joins TRBV30 to TRBJ1-6, with 9 positions matching TRBD1. Germline V gene lookup returns CDR1 GTSNPN and CDR2 SVGIG (reference sequence). The CDR3 contains 14 residues. J was trimmed by 10 bases and V by 5 bases; bases with no gene match: 9.

The chain carries TRBV4-3 and TRBJ1-1, with a tentative D call TRBD1 (5 bases). V lost 3 bases to trimming and J lost 1 base, with 21 bases between them. The germline V gene encodes CDR1 LGHNA and CDR2 YSLEER. The CDR3 has 18 residues. The CDR3 sequence: CASSQDLNGGVTNTEAFF. The CDR3 DNA is TGCGCCAGCAGCCAGGACCTAAACGGAGGGGTGACGAACACTGAAGCTTTCTTT.

This clone was detected once. The rearrangement joins TRBV5-1 to TRBJ2-1, with TRBD2 matching over 10 bases. Per the germline V gene, CDR1 is SGHRS and CDR2 is YFSETQ. The CDR3 extends over 14 amino acids. V was pared by 1 base and J by 10 bases, with 5 bases of the junction left unmatched. The chain's CDR3 is CASSLIAGGSEQFF. DNA of the CDR3: TGCGCCAGCAGCTTGATAGCGGGGGGAAGCGAGCAGTTCTTC.

The chain joins TRBV29-1 to TRBJ2-1; D is perhaps TRBD2 (7 bases). V was pared by 4 bases and J by 4 bases, with 14 bases between. Germline V gene data show CDR1 as SQVTM and CDR2 as ANQGSEA. The CDR3 has 14 residues. The CDR3 coding sequence is TGCAGCGTTGTTGGCGGGGGCTCTTACAATGAGCAGTTCTTC. Translated: CSVVGGGSYNEQFF.

This chain connects TRBV6-5 to TRBJ1-1; possibly TRBD1 for D (6 bases). Between the trimmed V and J ends, which lost 5 bases and 1 base, there was a span of 8 bases. Germline V gene data show CDR1 as MNHEY and CDR2 as SVGAGI. The CDR3 length is 13 residues. The CDR3 spells CASSKTGNTEAFF. In DNA, the CDR3 is TGTGCCAGCAGTAAGACAGGGAACACTGAAGCTTTCTTT.

V and J are TRBV5-6 and TRBJ1-2; tentative D call: TRBD1 (6 bases). V lost 0 bases to trimming and J lost 5 bases, with 8 bases between them. The CDR3 is 13 amino acids. Germline CDR1 is SGHDT and CDR2 is YYEEEE. In DNA form, the CDR3 reads TGTGCCAGCAGCTTGGACAGGGAATATGGCTACACCTTC. Translating it yields CASSLDREYGYTF.

This clone was recorded only once. The chain couples TRBV5-1 to TRBJ2-3, with 9 bases aligning to TRBD2. Trimming removed 0 bases from V and 5 bases from J; junction bases left unmatched: 4. CDR3 length equals 15 residues. Germline loops: CDR1 SGHRS, CDR2 YFSETQ. CDR3 sequence reads: CASSLERGVQDTQYF. The DNA for the CDR3 is TGCGCCAGCAGCTTGGAGCGGGGGGTTCAAGATACGCAGTATTTT.

This clone has a handful of counts. This chain uses TRBV27 with TRBJ1-1; D is undetermined. V was clipped by 4 bases and J by 3 bases, with 3 bases between them. Per the germline V gene, CDR1 is MNHEY and CDR2 is SMNVEV (reference sequence). The CDR3 runs to 11 residues. The CDR3 coding sequence is TGTGCCAGCAGTTCGTACACTGAAGCTTTCTTT. Its translation is CASSSYTEAFF.

This rearrangement joins TRBV5-1 to TRBJ2-3, with TRBD2 matching 14 bases. After removal of 0 bases from V and 2 bases from J, the junction contained 11 bases not matched to a gene. This CDR3 is 20 amino acids long. Germline CDR1 is SGHRS and CDR2 is YFSETQ. CDR3 coding DNA: TGCGCCAGCAGCTTGGCGGCGGGACTAGCGGGGGCCTTCCCCACAGATACGCAGTATTTT. Translated, it gives CASSLAAGLAGAFPTDTQYF. Looking up the rest from reference TRBV5-1 and TRBJ2-3 gives the full variable domain: KAGVTQTPRYLIKTRGQQVTLSCSPISGHRSVSWYQQTPGQGLQFLFEYFSETQRNKGNFPGRFSGRQFSNSRSEMNVSTLELGDSALYLCASSLAAGLAGAFPTDTQYFGPGTRLTVL.

The chain is built from TRBV7-9 and TRBJ1-5, with TRBD1 identical over 9 bases. CDR1 SEHNR and CDR2 FQNEAQ come from the germline V gene (reference sequence). The CDR3 has 19 amino acids. The V gene end was trimmed by 3 bases and the J gene end by 0 bases; junction bases not matched to a gene: 12. The CDR3 region has the DNA TGTGCCAGCAGCTTCGGCGACTGGGACAGGGCCTATAGCAATCAGCCCCAGCATTTT. This translates into CASSFGDWDRAYSNQPQHF.